This T cell receptor beta chain was retrieved from a study of PD-1 blockade in classical Hodgkin lymphoma. CDR3 length: 11 residues. Per germline, CDR1 SGDLS and CDR2 YYNGEE. V was cut by 1 base and J by 9 bases, with 4 bases left in between. Generated by immunoSEQ multiplex PCR, the TCRdb table keeps only in-frame clones and is missing some. The table has about 85,000 clones, nearly 95% seen once. Study conclusions and caveats: Whatever underlies the repertoire differences (possibly disease activity or prior therapy) remains undefined. Partial responders and progressors had significantly lower baseline TCR diversity. Some patients began nivolumab under 1 year after ASCT. These patients were excluded from later analyses.

Every patient relapsed after autologous stem cell transplantation, and brentuximab vedotin exposure varied. Best responses fell into complete response, partial response or progressive disease. As regards this clone: Its antigen is as yet unknown.

This TCR was recovered from a human donor with classical Hodgkin lymphoma. Sequencing used peripheral blood mononuclear cells (PBMCs), obtained before the second cycle of nivolumab. The rearrangement links TRBV9 to TRBJ2-2; D is ambiguous. The CDR3 is CASSVSRELFF. CDR3 nucleotide sequence: TGTGCCAGCAGCGTAAGTCGGGAGCTGTTTTTT.